This paragraph covers one T cell receptor beta chain sequence. This sample was taken from a study of regulatory T cells in long-lasting Graves disease. The wider study: Prior antithyroid drug treatment in newly diagnosed Graves' patients lasted under 3 months.

CDR3 size: 17 residues. From germline, CDR1 is GTSNPN and CDR2 SVGIG (reference sequence). V shed 0 bases, J shed 4 bases, and the junction held 12 bases outside the gene matches. In building TCR beta libraries, iRepertoire HTBI primers were used together with Arm-PCR of CDR3 regions. Using its own MiXCR run on the multiplex PCR reads, TCRdb lists one record per CDR3 protein. The sample lists under 800,000 distinct CDR3 sequences; less than 20% were seen once. Sample time point: newly diagnosed GD, antithyroid drugs for less than 3 months. RNA isolated from PBMCs was used to make the TCR library. In each case, Graves' disease was diagnosed per American Thyroid Association guidelines. The peripheral blood volume drawn was 8 to 9.5 milliliters, and it was collected into EDTA tubes. The same data also contributed to another study, on T cells in Graves' hyperthyroidism and ophthalmopathy.

This material consisted of peripheral blood mononuclear cells (PBMCs), taken at new diagnosis, from a patient treated with antithyroid drugs. The chain joins TRBV30 to TRBJ2-1, with TRBD2 matching over 7 bases. This receptor was identified in a woman under 40 with Graves disease. Here the CDR3 DNA reads TGTGCCTGGAGTGTACTAACCGGCGGGGGAAGATACAATGAGCAGTTCTTC. Its protein is CAWSVLTGGGRYNEQFF.